This TCR beta chain came from a study of blood T cell repertoires in COVID-19. For the study at large: Samples came from the United States, Italy and Spain, spanning acute and convalescent COVID-19.

The CDR3 has 17 residues. V was clipped by 5 bases and J by 7 bases; unmatched bases: 7. Germline V gene data show CDR1 as SGHNT and CDR2 as YENEEA. Per the original data handling: Scientists estimated how many nucleated cells there were by amplifying reference gene primers. Repertoires were generated with immunoSEQ multiplex PCR, while TCRdb's copy carries only in-frame clones and drops some. V and J calls and clone size are as listed in that table; D and trimming were resolved from the DNA. The sample has about 250,000 clones, 88% seen once. Sequenced material: peripheral blood. The TCR comes from a woman in her thirties or forties who had recovered from COVID-19. The genes are TRBV11-3 and TRBJ2-2, with 16 bases that match TRBD2. The CDR3 sequence: CASSPGLAGGLGGELFF. DNA for the CDR3: TGTGCCAGCAGCCCGGGACTAGCGGGAGGGCTTGGCGGGGAGCTGTTTTTT.